These 21 T cell receptor beta chains were sequenced from one sample in a study of T-cell reconstitution after alpha-beta-depleted transplantation in children. Unique molecular identifiers tagged the TCRbeta library. TCRdb passed the PCR reads through MiXCR, listing each CDR3 protein once. The sample has fewer than 25,000 distinct CDR3 sequences, under 13% seen once. Source: PBMCs from the stem cell graft donor, taken from the stem cell graft. Every receptor here comes from a human donor who donated a stem cell graft to a child with chronic granulomatous disease.

This clonotype was counted ten times or more. This chain links TRBV7-2 with TRBJ2-3; TRBD2 matches 10 bases. CDR1 and CDR2 (germline): SGHTA, FQGNSA. The CDR3 consists of 16 residues. Trimming cost V 4 bases and J 3 bases; bases outside gene matches: 7. CDR3 coding DNA: TGTGCCAGCAGCTCGAAACTAGCGGGGCTAACAGATACGCAGTATTTT. Translation gives CASSSKLAGLTDTQYF.

This clonotype was counted at least ten times. The chain recombines TRBV5-1 with TRBJ1-1; the D is unclear. Trimming took 3 bases from V and 0 from J, leaving 9 bases between them. The CDR3 is made up of 14 amino acids. Germline V gene data show CDR1 as SGHRS and CDR2 as YFSETQ. CDR3: CASSSDGMNTEAFF. CDR3 coding DNA: TGCGCCAGCAGCTCGGACGGCATGAACACTGAAGCTTTCTTT.

This clonotype was observed at least ten times. The chain recombines TRBV24-1 with TRBJ2-1; 10 bases line up with TRBD2. Trimming removed 3 bases from V and 4 bases from J; junction bases left unmatched: 8. This CDR3 contains 17 residues. Per germline, CDR1 KGHDR and CDR2 SFDVKD. The CDR3 DNA follows: TGTGCCACCAGTGATCCTTCTAGCGGGAGTACTTACAATGAGCAGTTCTTC. It codes for CATSDPSSGSTYNEQFF.

The chain employs TRBV20-1 and TRBJ2-3; D possibly uses TRBD1 or TRBD2 (5 bases each). Trimming pared 4 bases from V and 2 bases from J, leaving 16 bases between. Germline-derived CDR1 and CDR2 are DFQATT and SNEGSKA (reference sequence). This CDR3 has 15 amino acids. CDR3: CSATGTIGDTDTQYF. In nucleotides, the CDR3 is TGCAGTGCTACCGGGACCATAGGAGACACAGATACGCAGTATTTT.

This clonotype was picked up many times. V gene TRBV27 combines with J gene TRBJ2-7; D is undetermined. The CDR3 consists of 18 residues. Between the trimmed V and J ends, which lost 7 bases and 2 bases, there was a span of 27 bases. CDR1 is MNHEY and CDR2 is SMNVEV in the germline V gene (reference sequence). CDR3 sequence: CASIGLGRERKPTYEQYF. The CDR3 DNA is TGTGCCAGCATCGGGTTGGGCAGAGAAAGAAAACCTACCTACGAGCAGTACTTC.

This clonotype was observed at least ten times. This chain links TRBV2 with TRBJ1-5, with 8 bases identical to TRBD1. Germline V gene lookup returns CDR1 SNHLY and CDR2 FYNNEI. The V segment lost 6 bases and the J segment 2 bases; nucleotides outside the gene matches: 6. This CDR3 is built from 15 residues. The CDR3 here is CASSQTGEGNQPQHF. CDR3 sequence (DNA): TGTGCCAGCAGCCAGACAGGGGAAGGCAATCAGCCCCAGCATTTT.

This clonotype was seen at least ten times. The V call is TRBV12-3 or TRBV12-4, the J call TRBJ2-3, with D perhaps matching TRBD2 (5 bases). The V end was cut by 3 bases, the J end by 5 bases, with 15 bases between. The CDR3 covers 15 residues. CDR3 bases: TGTGCCAGCAGTTTTCGCCGTACGGGGAGAGATACGCAGTATTTT. Amino acid sequence: CASSFRRTGRDTQYF.

There are many counts of this clonotype. This chain uses TRBV5-1 with TRBJ1-3, with D possibly matching TRBD1 (6 bases). The CDR3 sequence is 15 residues long. Trimming left V 0 bases short and J 4 bases short, with 11 bases between. CDR1 and CDR2 (germline): SGHRS, YFSETQ. CDR3 loop: CASSLVQGEGNTIYF. CDR3 nucleotide sequence: TGCGCCAGCAGCTTGGTACAGGGAGAAGGAAACACCATATATTTT. The full variable domain, completed using reference TRBV5-1 and TRBJ1-3, is KAGVTQTPRYLIKTRGQQVTLSCSPISGHRSVSWYQQTPGQGLQFLFEYFSETQRNKGNFPGRFSGRQFSNSRSEMNVSTLELGDSALYLCASSLVQGEGNTIYFGEGSWLTVV.

The table lists this clonotype with many counts. The rearrangement links TRBV24-1 to TRBJ2-3; 11 bases line up with TRBD1. The junction had 2 bases not matched to a gene; V was cut back by 3 bases and J by 4 bases. Per germline, CDR1 KGHDR and CDR2 SFDVKD. This CDR3 is built from 15 residues. This chain's CDR3 is CATSDRTGGADTQYF. CDR3 nucleotides: TGTGCCACCAGTGATAGGACAGGGGGCGCAGATACGCAGTATTTT.

This clonotype has at least ten counts. This rearrangement joins TRBV5-1 to TRBJ1-3, with TRBD1 identical over 7 bases. Trimming removed 0 bases from V and 8 bases from J; junction bases left unmatched: 5. This CDR3 is 14 amino acids long. Germline V gene lookup returns CDR1 SGHRS and CDR2 YFSETQ. Written as DNA, the CDR3 is TGCGCCAGCAGCTTGGAGACGCAGGGGGACACCATATATTTT. Translation gives CASSLETQGDTIYF.

This clonotype was seen ten or more times. The rearrangement links TRBV9 to TRBJ2-5; 9 bases line up with TRBD1. Germline V lookup: CDR1 SGDLS, CDR2 YYNGEE. Trimming took 3 bases from V and 5 from J; bases not matched to a gene: 11. This CDR3 comprises 16 residues. The CDR3 bases are TGTGCCAGCAGCGCTAGGGACAGGGAGGAGCGGGAGACCCAGTACTTC. It encodes CASSARDREERETQYF.

Of note for this clonotype: A much larger clone is a single base away; this may be a read error. The rearrangement uses TRBV5-1 and TRBJ2-6, with D perhaps TRBD1 or TRBD2 (5 bases each). There are 14 residues in the CDR3. Germline CDR1 SGHRS, CDR2 YFSETQ. The CDR3 DNA follows: TGCGCCAGCGGAGGTGGTTCTGGGGCCAACGGCCTGACTTTC. It specifies CASGGGSGANGLTF.

This clonotype was seen at least ten times. The rearrangement joins TRBV27 to TRBJ2-5; TRBD2 matches at 7 bases. The CDR3 sequence is 14 residues long. In germline, CDR1 is MNHEY, CDR2 SMNVEV (reference sequence). The V and J ends lost 5 bases and 1 base, in that order; junction bases with no gene match: 4. This CDR3 reads CASSTRLAQETQYF. The CDR3, as DNA: TGTGCCAGCAGTACCAGACTAGCCCAAGAGACCCAGTACTTC.

The chain carries TRBV5-6 and TRBJ2-7, with D perhaps TRBD1 (6 bases). The V gene's germline CDR1 is SGHDT and CDR2 YYEEEE. Trimming removed 1 base from V and 2 bases from J, with 7 bases in between. The CDR3 is made up of 13 amino acids. The CDR3 spells CASSLRQAYEQYF. CDR3 bases: TGTGCCAGCAGCTTGAGACAGGCCTACGAGCAGTACTTC.

This clonotype was seen repeatedly, ten times or more. The chain employs TRBV5-5 and TRBJ2-5; unclear D gene. The V gene lost 0 bases and the J gene lost 4 bases, with 4 bases spanning the gap. The CDR3 loop spans 12 amino acids. Germline V gene lookup returns CDR1 SGHKS and CDR2 YYEKEE (reference sequence). CDR3 sequence: CASSLDGETQYF. The CDR3, as DNA: TGTGCCAGCAGCTTGGACGGAGAGACCCAGTACTTC.

This clonotype was detected ten times or more. The CDR3 DNA is TGTGCCAGCAGCTTAGTGTTGAGCGGGGCCTACAATGAGCAGTTCTTC. Its translation: CASSLVLSGAYNEQFF. This chain joins TRBV7-2 and TRBJ2-1, with 7 bases lining up with TRBD2. Trimming took 1 base from V and 2 from J; bases not matched to a gene: 5. Germline assignment: CDR1 SGHTA and CDR2 FQGNSA. The CDR3 runs 16 residues.

V is TRBV5-6 and J is TRBJ2-4, with TRBD2 as a possible D gene (5 bases). Between the trimmed V and J ends, which lost 9 bases and 2 bases, there was a span of 18 bases. Germline loops: CDR1 SGHDT, CDR2 YYEEEE. The CDR3 is 15 amino acids. DNA of the CDR3: TGTGCCATGGGCCGCGGGCTGACACCCAAAAACATTCAGTACTTC. Its translation: CAMGRGLTPKNIQYF.

This clonotype appeared a few times. The chain recombines TRBV5-1 with TRBJ1-1, with 8 bases that match TRBD1. Germline V gene data show CDR1 as SGHRS and CDR2 as YFSETQ. This CDR3 is 16 amino acids long. The ends lost 0 bases at V and 0 bases at J; junction bases unmatched: 4. CDR3 residues: CASSLGDRYMNTEAFF. The CDR3 DNA sequence: TGCGCCAGCAGCTTGGGGGACAGGTACATGAACACTGAAGCTTTCTTT.

This clonotype was seen ten or more times. The V gene is TRBV29-1, the J gene TRBJ2-3, with 13 nucleotides matching TRBD2. The V and J ends lost 6 bases and 3 bases, in that order; junction bases with no gene match: 6. Germline CDR1 SQVTM, CDR2 ANQGSEA. CDR3 size: 15 residues. CDR3 in amino acids: CSVTGTSGITDTQYF. The CDR3 DNA sequence: TGCAGCGTCACCGGGACTAGCGGGATTACAGATACGCAGTATTTT.

This clonotype was counted ten times or more. This chain connects TRBV12-3 or TRBV12-4 to TRBJ2-7; D is tentatively TRBD1 or TRBD2 (5 bases each). The CDR3 is 15 amino acids. The V end was cut by 6 bases, the J end by 4 bases, with 19 bases between. CDR3 sequence reads: CASRSRDGFLYEQYF. The CDR3 nucleotides are TGTGCCAGCAGGTCCCGGGACGGCTTTTTGTACGAGCAGTACTTC.

This clonotype was picked up many times. The chain employs TRBV7-6 and TRBJ2-3, with D perhaps matching TRBD2 (6 bases). From germline, CDR1 is SGHVS and CDR2 FNYEAQ. Trimming left V 5 bases short and J 1 base short, with 22 bases between. The CDR3 totals 18 residues. The CDR3 region has the DNA TGTGCCAGCAGCAGGCCGGGCGGGACCAAACAGGGCACAGATACGCAGTATTTT. Translated: CASSRPGGTKQGTDTQYF.